The 32 T cell receptor beta chains presented below share a single source sample, sequenced in a study of T-cell reconstitution after alpha-beta-depleted transplantation in children. Using unique molecular identifiers, the investigators prepared the TCRbeta library. TCRdb itself ran the PCR reads through MiXCR, one entry per CDR3 protein. This table holds approximately 800,000 distinct CDR3 sequences, approximately 15% found once. The starting material was PBMCs, mostly from graft donor cells, obtained 360 days after TCRalphabeta/CD19-depleted stem cell transplant. All receptors come from a male patient aged 10 to 17 who had a stem cell transplant for acute lymphoblastic leukemia, so the T cells may come from the graft donor.

This clonotype has just a few counts. This chain joins TRBV5-1 and TRBJ2-5; 7 nucleotides align to TRBD1. J was trimmed by 7 bases and V by 5 bases; bases with no gene match: 8. The CDR3 contains 13 residues. Looked up from germline, CDR1 is SGHRS and CDR2 is YFSETQ. CDR3 bases: TGCGCCAGCAGGCGAGGGGGCTTTGTGACCCAGTACTTC. Translation gives CASRRGGFVTQYF.

This clonotype came up a few times. The V call is TRBV10-2, the J call TRBJ1-2; a weak D match, TRBD1 (6 bases). This CDR3 has 11 amino acids. Trimming pared 8 bases from V and 9 bases from J, leaving 13 bases between. Germline-derived CDR1 and CDR2 are WSHSY and SAAADI. The chain's CDR3 is CASSDSPSYTF. Written as DNA, the CDR3 is TGCGCCAGCTCGGACAGTCCTAGCTACACCTTC.

In this sample, this clonotype turned up many times. This chain connects TRBV10-3 to TRBJ2-1; D is unresolved. The germline gives CDR1 ENHRY, CDR2 SYGVKD. This CDR3 region has 12 residues. Trimming stripped 6 bases from V and 7 bases from J, with 10 bases between. The CDR3 nucleotides read TGTGCCATCAGCTTAGCTCAGAATGAGCAGTTCTTC. Protein: CAISLAQNEQFF.

The V gene is TRBV4-1, the J gene TRBJ2-3; 9 nucleotides line up with TRBD2. This CDR3 region has 17 residues. Germline V gene lookup returns CDR1 MGHRA and CDR2 YSYEKL. The junction had 9 bases not matched to a gene; V was cut back by 0 bases and J by 5 bases. CDR3 sequence: CASSQDRGELAGDTQYF. The DNA of the CDR3 is TGCGCCAGCAGCCAAGATCGGGGAGAACTAGCGGGAGATACGCAGTATTTT.

Remarks on this clonotype: One end of the junction is discordant with germline, which a read error may explain. The chain recombines TRBV2 with TRBJ2-7; 7 bases are shared with TRBD2. The CDR3 covers 19 residues. Germline V gene data show CDR1 as SNHLY and CDR2 as FYNNEI. The CDR3 DNA follows: TGTACCAGCAGTTCCACCCTAGGGAGCGGGGCCTTTTACTCCTACGAGCAGTACTTC. Protein product: CTSSSTLGSGAFYSYEQYF.

This clonotype was observed at least ten times. The chain joins TRBV29-1 to TRBJ2-7; D assignment may be TRBD1 or TRBD2 (5 bases each). The CDR3 runs to 11 residues. The germline V gene encodes CDR1 SQVTM and CDR2 ANQGSEA. V gave up 4 bases and J gave up 2 bases, with 6 bases separating them. The CDR3 spells CSVGDPYEQYF. The DNA for the CDR3 is TGCAGCGTTGGGGACCCCTACGAGCAGTACTTC.

The chain joins TRBV29-1 to TRBJ1-3; D unclear. Germline CDR1 SQVTM, CDR2 ANQGSEA. CDR3 length: 9 residues. The CDR3 reads CPSRNTIYF. CDR3 DNA sequence: TGCCCGTCCCGGAACACCATATATTTT.

This clonotype was observed a handful of times. The chain links TRBV12-3 or TRBV12-4 to TRBJ2-7; possibly TRBD1 or TRBD2 for D (5 bases each). V gave up 2 bases and J gave up 2 bases, with 16 bases separating them. CDR3 length: 16 amino acids. The CDR3: CASSLWTGANPYEQYF. CDR3 DNA: TGTGCCAGCAGTTTATGGACCGGGGCGAACCCCTACGAGCAGTACTTC.

This clonotype was counted between two and nine times. V and J are TRBV5-6 and TRBJ1-1; no definite D call. The V end was cut by 4 bases, the J end by 6 bases, with 16 bases between. This CDR3 is 14 amino acids long. Germline V gene sequence: CDR1 SGHDT, CDR2 YYEEEE. CDR3 region: CASSKRIITSEAFF. CDR3 bases: TGTGCCAGCAGCAAGCGCATTATTACCTCTGAAGCTTTCTTT.

This clonotype was detected a few times. This chain connects TRBV2 to TRBJ2-7; the D call may be TRBD1 or TRBD2 (5 bases each). With 4 bases removed from V and 0 bases from J, the gap between germline ends came to 13 bases. CDR1 is SNHLY, CDR2 FYNNEI, per germline. The CDR3 contains 15 residues. The CDR3 sequence: CASSVYRGDSYEQYF. In DNA, the CDR3 is TGTGCCAGCAGTGTCTATCGAGGGGACTCCTACGAGCAGTACTTC.

V gene TRBV19 combines with J gene TRBJ1-1; D is unclear. The V gene's germline CDR1 is LNHDA and CDR2 SQIVND (reference sequence). The V end lost 1 base, the J end lost 1 base, and 13 bases lay between the germline ends. This CDR3 comprises 16 residues. CDR3 sequence (DNA): TGTGCCAGTAGTATAGTTCACGGTACGAAGAACACTGAAGCTTTCTTT. This sequence encodes CASSIVHGTKNTEAFF.

The CDR3 is CSEKIVSSYNEQFF. The CDR3 coding sequence is TGCAGTGAGAAAATCGTTAGCTCCTACAATGAGCAGTTCTTC. The chain employs TRBV20-1 and TRBJ2-1; D not certain. V gave up 7 bases and J gave up 0 bases, with 13 bases separating them. Germline values: CDR1 DFQATT, CDR2 SNEGSKA (reference sequence). The CDR3 loop spans 14 amino acids.

The V gene is TRBV21-1, the J gene TRBJ2-1; the table's D call, TRBD1, was not checked against the DNA. TRBV21-1 represents a pseudogene. The CDR3 has 13 residues. CDR3 protein: CASSKGREDEQFF. In nucleotides, the CDR3 is TGTGCCAGCAGCAAAGGCCGGGAAGATGAGCAGTTCTTC.

V gene TRBV18 combines with J gene TRBJ1-2, with a weak D call TRBD1 (6 bases). The V gene lost 1 base and the J gene lost 8 bases, with 17 bases spanning the gap. The CDR3 is 15 amino acids. Germline-derived CDR1 and CDR2 are KGHSH and LQKENI. The CDR3 nucleotides read TGTGCCAGCTCACCACAGGGCAGGGGAAGGTCCGGCTACACCTTC. Amino acid sequence: CASSPQGRGRSGYTF.

This clonotype was observed a few times. V usage is TRBV24-1 and J usage is TRBJ2-1; TRBD2 might be the D (6 bases). With 9 bases removed from V and 4 bases from J, the gap between germline ends came to 18 bases. Looked up from germline, CDR1 is KGHDR and CDR2 is SFDVKD. The CDR3 sequence is 15 residues long. CDR3 DNA sequence: TGTGCCACCGGAGGGTTCGACCTTTGTTACAATGAGCAGTTCTTC. This translates into CATGGFDLCYNEQFF.

In its sample, this clonotype was seen a few times. V is TRBV29-1 and J is TRBJ1-5; a possible D gene is TRBD1 (5 bases). The CDR3 has 12 amino acids. The germline V gene has CDR1 SQVTM and CDR2 ANQGSEA. Trimming pared 5 bases from V and 5 bases from J, leaving 10 bases between. CDR3: CSVQGTDQPQHF. CDR3 coding DNA: TGCAGCGTTCAGGGTACGGATCAGCCCCAGCATTTT.

This clonotype has more than one count but fewer than ten. The chain uses TRBV4-1 and TRBJ2-2; 8 bases fit TRBD2. Germline CDR1 reads MGHRA; CDR2 reads YSYEKL. V lost 4 bases to trimming and J lost 1 base; unmatched junction nucleotides: 14. There are 19 residues in the CDR3. The CDR3 region is CASSRRGAGDSGNTGELFF. DNA of the CDR3: TGCGCCAGCAGCCGTAGGGGAGCGGGAGATTCGGGGAACACCGGGGAGCTGTTTTTT.

The chain joins TRBV29-1 to TRBJ1-2; 8 nucleotides agree with TRBD1. The ends lost 0 bases at V and 6 bases at J; junction bases unmatched: 9. The V gene's germline CDR1 is SQVTM and CDR2 ANQGSEA. The CDR3 has 15 amino acids. The CDR3 region has the DNA TGCAGCGTTGAAGATGGGTCGGACAGGGCTGATGGCTACACCTTC. Amino acid sequence: CSVEDGSDRADGYTF.

This clonotype was counted many times. This sequence joins TRBV27 and TRBJ2-7; 8 bases are a match to TRBD1. There are 14 residues in the CDR3. CDR1 MNHEY and CDR2 SMNVEV come from the germline V gene (reference sequence). Germline trimming cut 3 bases from V and 4 bases from J; bases unmatched to any gene: 5. CDR3 protein: CASSFRTGWYEQYF. As DNA, the CDR3 is TGTGCCAGCAGTTTCCGGACAGGGTGGTACGAGCAGTACTTC.

This clonotype is a singleton in its sample. The rearrangement joins TRBV12-3 or TRBV12-4 to TRBJ1-2; a weak D match, TRBD1 (5 bases). The CDR3 runs to 13 residues. Trimming shortened V by 6 bases and J by 6 bases, and 14 bases separated the two germline ends. The CDR3 bases are TGTGCCAGCAGCACCACCTGGGGCGATGGCTACACCTTC. As protein: CASSTTWGDGYTF.

The V call is TRBV3-1, the J call TRBJ2-1, with D perhaps matching TRBD1 or TRBD2 (7 bases each). The V end was cut by 2 bases, the J end by 2 bases, with 31 bases between. Germline V gene sequence: CDR1 LGHDT, CDR2 YNNKEL (reference sequence). The CDR3 extends over 22 amino acids. Written as DNA, the CDR3 is TGTGCCAGCAGCCAAACCCCGGGACAGCCACGTCATAGGCTAGCGGCCTACAATGAGCAGTTCTTC. Protein product: CASSQTPGQPRHRLAAYNEQFF.

There are a few counts of this clonotype. V is TRBV7-9 and J is TRBJ1-4, with TRBD1 identical over 7 bases. Losses at the gene ends were 5 bases for V and 4 bases for J; bases not matched to a gene: 7. CDR3 length: 15 amino acids. CDR1 and CDR2 (germline): SEHNR, FQNEAQ (reference sequence). In DNA form, the CDR3 reads TGTGCCAGCAGCCCGACCGGGACAGTTAATGAAAAACTGTTTTTT. Amino acid sequence: CASSPTGTVNEKLFF.

This clonotype was observed a handful of times. The chain has TRBV4-1 and TRBJ1-2; D may be TRBD1 (6 bases). The CDR3 is made up of 14 amino acids. V gave up 1 base and J gave up 8 bases, with 14 bases separating them. In germline, CDR1 is MGHRA, CDR2 YSYEKL. CDR3 sequence reads: CASSQAGAPWGYTF. In DNA form, the CDR3 reads TGCGCCAGCAGCCAAGCGGGGGCCCCGTGGGGCTACACCTTC.

This clonotype came up a few times. This chain joins TRBV24-1 and TRBJ2-5; 10 nucleotides agree with TRBD2. V trimming: 9 bases; J trimming: 5 bases; junction bases outside the gene matches: 5. The CDR3 runs to 13 residues. Germline lookup yields CDR1 KGHDR and CDR2 SFDVKD. CDR3 sequence reads: CATGLAEMETQYF. Here the CDR3 DNA reads TGTGCCACCGGACTAGCGGAGATGGAGACCCAGTACTTC.

This clonotype was picked up a small number of times. The chain employs TRBV5-5 and TRBJ2-3, with D possibly matching TRBD2 (6 bases). Trimming took 5 bases from V and 4 from J, leaving 11 bases between them. This CDR3 is 13 amino acids long. The germline CDR1 and CDR2 sequences are SGHKS and YYEKEE (reference sequence). CDR3 in amino acids: CASRGGWSDTQYF. CDR3 nucleotides: TGTGCCAGCAGAGGAGGGTGGTCAGATACGCAGTATTTT. The full variable domain, rest sourced from reference TRBV5-5 and TRBJ2-3, is DAGVTQSPTHLIKTRGQQVTLRCSPISGHKSVSWYQQVLGQGPQFIFQYYEKEERGRGNFPDRFSARQFPNYSSELNVNALLLGDSALYLCASRGGWSDTQYFGPGTRLTVL.

The chain combines TRBV12-3 or TRBV12-4 with TRBJ2-1, with TRBD2 matching 11 bases. V was pared by 7 bases and J by 4 bases, with 3 bases of the junction left unmatched. The CDR3 totals 14 residues. The CDR3 coding sequence is TGTGCCAGCATCGCTAGCGGGAGGTACAATGAGCAGTTCTTC. Translated, it gives CASIASGRYNEQFF.

This clonotype was observed a handful of times. The chain combines TRBV5-1 with TRBJ2-5; no firm D call. Per germline, CDR1 SGHRS and CDR2 YFSETQ. Trimming shortened V by 0 bases and J by 0 bases, and 24 bases separated the two germline ends. The CDR3 extends over 20 amino acids. The DNA of the CDR3 is TGCGCCAGCAGCTTGGCCCCAATGCCCTTTTCCGGCGCGTACCAAGAGACCCAGTACTTC. Its protein is CASSLAPMPFSGAYQETQYF.

This clonotype was observed many times. V and J are TRBV7-9 and TRBJ2-7; TRBD1 matches at 8 bases. J gave up 3 bases and V 1 base, and 2 bases lay outside the gene matches. The V gene's germline CDR1 is SEHNR and CDR2 FQNEAQ (reference sequence). The CDR3 is 14 amino acids. The CDR3, as DNA: TGTGCCAGCAGCTTAGGGGGGACAGGCTACGAGCAGTACTTC. Amino acids: CASSLGGTGYEQYF.

V usage is TRBV7-9 and J usage is TRBJ2-3; a weak D match, TRBD2 (6 bases). Germline CDR1 and CDR2: SEHNR and FQNEAQ (reference sequence). Trimming stripped 3 bases from V and 4 bases from J, with 17 bases between. This CDR3 contains 16 residues. The CDR3 DNA sequence: TGTGCCAGCAGCTTCGTGGAGGGAGTACTCTCAGATACGCAGTATTTT. It translates to CASSFVEGVLSDTQYF. The variable domain in full, completed from reference TRBV7-9 and TRBJ2-3, reads DTGVSQNPRHKITKRGQNVTFRCDPISEHNRLYWYRQTLGQGPEFLTYFQNEAQLEKSRLLSDRFSAERPKGSFSTLEIQRTEQGDSAMYLCASSFVEGVLSDTQYFGPGTRLTVL.

This clonotype appeared many times. This chain joins TRBV27 and TRBJ1-6, with 7 bases lining up with TRBD1. J was trimmed by 7 bases and V by 1 base; bases with no gene match: 13. This CDR3 comprises 18 residues. The V gene's germline CDR1 is MNHEY and CDR2 SMNVEV (reference sequence). CDR3 nucleotide sequence: TGTGCCAGCAGTTTATGGGGCCCCGACAGGGTGAAAAATTCACCCCTCCACTTT. Protein sequence: CASSLWGPDRVKNSPLHF.

The chain links TRBV2 to TRBJ1-3; a weak D match, TRBD1 (6 bases). CDR3 size: 14 residues. Germline CDR1 SNHLY, CDR2 FYNNEI. V lost 2 bases to trimming and J lost 8 bases, with 13 bases between them. The chain's CDR3 is CASSEHRAPDTIYF. CDR3 in DNA: TGTGCCAGCAGTGAACACAGGGCTCCAGACACCATATATTTT. The entire variable domain, with the rest obtained from reference TRBV2 and TRBJ1-3, is as follows: EPEVTQTPSHQVTQMGQEVILRCVPISNHLYFYWYRQILGQKVEFLVSFYNNEISEKSEIFDDQFSVERPDGSNFTLKIRSTKLEDSAMYFCASSEHRAPDTIYFGEGSWLTVV.

The rearrangement joins TRBV20-1 to TRBJ2-3; 7 bases agree with TRBD2. The CDR3 is 13 amino acids. Germline V gene data show CDR1 as DFQATT and CDR2 as SNEGSKA (reference sequence). V lost 3 bases, J lost 5 bases, and 5 bases stayed unmatched. The CDR3 DNA reads TGCAGTGCTAGGCGGGGGTTTAAAGATACGCAGTATTTT. Protein sequence: CSARRGFKDTQYF.